The rows below give T cell receptor beta chains drawn from one sample of a study of blood T cells in healthy people across ages. From the 5' RACE reads, TCRdb called clonotypes with MiXCR, one entry per CDR3 protein. This table has some 890,000 distinct CDR3 sequences, approximately 32% appearing once. These data also featured in a second study, about T cells of mothers and their children.

The sequenced material came from blood. These receptors all stem from a woman aged 40 to 50 in good health. Both conserved end residues are part of each CDR3. The D gene is left open where the match is weak. Part of the rows lack a size; the others show once, few, many or a class for expanded clones.

D: -
J: TRBJ2-1
V: TRBV12-3/TRBV12-4
size: -
DNA: TGTGCCAGCAGAGTACAGGGTGGCTCGAATAATGAGCAGTTCTTC
CDR3: CASRVQGGSNNEQFF

D: -
J: TRBJ2-6
V: TRBV20-1
size: -
DNA: TGCAGTGCCACGGGACACGCCATCTCTGGGGCCAACGTCCGGACTTTC
CDR3: CSATGHAISGANVRTF

D: -
J: TRBJ1-1
V: TRBV7-3
size: -
DNA: TGTGCCAGCAAGCGGGGCACATCCACTGAAGCTTTCTTT
CDR3: CASKRGTSTEAFF

D: -
J: TRBJ2-7
V: TRBV10-3
size: many
DNA: TGTGCCATCAGTGCGCAGGGGAGCTCCTACGAGCAGTACTTC
CDR3: CAISAQGSSYEQYF

D: -
J: TRBJ1-6
V: TRBV9
size: -
DNA: TGTGCCAGCAGCGGGACCGGGACCGCGGACTCACCCCTCCACTTT
CDR3: CASSGTGTADSPLHF

D: -
J: TRBJ2-1
V: TRBV19
size: few
DNA: TGTGCCAGCAACGCTGGGCCAACGAACAATGAGCAGTTCTTC
CDR3: CASNAGPTNNEQFF

D: -
J: TRBJ1-1
V: TRBV7-9
size: -
DNA: TGTGCCAGCAGCTTAGGTTGGATAAGTGAAGCTTTCTTT
CDR3: CASSLGWISEAFF

D: -
J: TRBJ1-1
V: TRBV20-1
size: -
DNA: TGCAGTGCTAGTGCCCAGCTAAACACTGAAGCTTTCTTT
CDR3: CSASAQLNTEAFF

D: TRBD1
J: TRBJ1-6
V: TRBV15
size: -
DNA: TGTGCCACCAGCAGAGGGACAGGGGGAAGGAATTCACCCCTCCACTTT
CDR3: CATSRGTGGRNSPLHF

D: -
J: TRBJ1-2
V: TRBV6-5
size: -
DNA: TGTGCCAGCAGTTACTCTCGGAGGAGTACTATTCGCTTTCGTCACTCGCCACGCTACACCTTC
CDR3: CASSYSRRSTIRFRHSPRYTF

D: -
J: TRBJ1-1
V: TRBV7-3
size: many
DNA: TGTGCCAGCAGCTTAATTGCGGATACTGAAGCTTTCTTT
CDR3: CASSLIADTEAFF

D: -
J: TRBJ1-1
V: TRBV11-2
size: -
DNA: TGTGCCAGCAGCTCCAGTCTCCGAGTTGAAGCTTTCTTT
CDR3: CASSSSLRVEAFF

D: TRBD2
J: TRBJ2-7
V: TRBV20-1
size: many
DNA: TGCAGTGCTAGTCGGCTAGCGGGGGGTACCTACGAGCAGTACTTC
CDR3: CSASRLAGGTYEQYF

D: -
J: TRBJ1-2
V: TRBV6-1
size: -
DNA: TGTGCCAGCAGTGGGGACGCGGGAGGCTACACCTTC
CDR3: CASSGDAGGYTF

D: -
J: TRBJ1-1
V: TRBV5-5
size: -
DNA: TGTGCCAGCAGCCCACGACAGGCCTGGGGTGAGACTGAAGCTTTCTTT
CDR3: CASSPRQAWGETEAFF

D: TRBD1
J: TRBJ2-1
V: TRBV20-1
size: few
DNA: TGCAGTGCTGTCGACAGGGGGCGTCTGTACAATGAGCAGTTCTTC
CDR3: CSAVDRGRLYNEQFF

D: -
J: TRBJ2-1
V: TRBV12-3/TRBV12-4
size: -
DNA: TGTGCCAGCAGTTCCCCCGGACCGGAGCAGTTCTTC
CDR3: CASSSPGPEQFF

D: TRBD2
J: TRBJ2-1
V: TRBV7-8
size: -
DNA: TGTGCCAGCAGCTTAGTCCCTCGCTGGACTAGCGGGGACAATGAGCAGTTCTTC
CDR3: CASSLVPRWTSGDNEQFF

D: TRBD2
J: TRBJ2-5
V: TRBV5-1
size: -
DNA: TGCGCCAGCAGCTGGGAGGGAGGGTCGGAGACCCAGTACTTC
CDR3: CASSWEGGSETQYF

D: TRBD2
J: TRBJ2-7
V: TRBV20-1
size: -
DNA: TGCAGTGCCTCCGGGACTAGGGACTACGAGCAGTACTTC
CDR3: CSASGTRDYEQYF

D: -
J: TRBJ1-2
V: TRBV29-1
size: many
DNA: TGCAGCGCCTTATTGAGTGGGGGGCTTAGGTATGGCTACACCTTC
CDR3: CSALLSGGLRYGYTF

D: -
J: TRBJ1-2
V: TRBV7-8
size: -
DNA: TGTGCCAGCAGCCTTCGACCAACGGGGGATGGCTACACCTTC
CDR3: CASSLRPTGDGYTF

D: -
J: TRBJ2-2
V: TRBV7-8
size: -
DNA: TGTGCCAGCAGCCCCGAGACATCCGCGAACACCGGGGAGCTGTTTTTT
CDR3: CASSPETSANTGELFF

D: -
J: TRBJ2-7
V: TRBV4-3
size: -
DNA: TGCGCCAGCAGCCCCCTAAGGGGGAGATACGAGCAGTACTTC
CDR3: CASSPLRGRYEQYF

D: TRBD2
J: TRBJ2-1
V: TRBV13
size: -
DNA: TGTGCCAGCAGCTTAGAAGAGCTTCGGGGGAGGGAGAGGAATGAGCAGTTCTTC
CDR3: CASSLEELRGRERNEQFF

D: TRBD2
J: TRBJ2-1
V: TRBV7-9
size: -
DNA: TGTGCCAGCAGCTTAGTTAGCGGGGGGGCCCTACTCAATGAGCAGTTCTTC
CDR3: CASSLVSGGALLNEQFF

D: TRBD1
J: TRBJ2-7
V: TRBV5-5
size: -
DNA: TGCGTCAGCCGCCCAGGGGGACAGGCCCTCTACGAGCAGTACTTC
CDR3: CVSRPGGQALYEQYF

D: TRBD1
J: TRBJ2-5
V: TRBV7-8
size: few
DNA: TGTGCCGGCAGCCCTCCGAGTAACCAGGGGGCGTGGGGCCAAGAGACCCAGTACTTC
CDR3: CAGSPPSNQGAWGQETQYF

D: -
J: TRBJ2-3
V: TRBV12-3/TRBV12-4
size: few
DNA: TGTGCCAGCAGAGATAGGGGGGCTACGCAGTATTTT
CDR3: CASRDRGATQYF

D: TRBD1
J: TRBJ1-2
V: TRBV7-2
size: -
DNA: TGTGCCAGCAGCGCCCGACAGGGGCTAAACTATGGCTACACCTTC
CDR3: CASSARQGLNYGYTF

D: -
J: TRBJ2-3
V: TRBV28
size: many
DNA: TGTGCCAGCACCTGGGGTAGTTTTGCAGATACGCAGTATTTT
CDR3: CASTWGSFADTQYF

D: TRBD1
J: TRBJ1-2
V: TRBV4-3
size: few
DNA: TGCGCCAGCAGCCAAGATCGGCCAGGGGGCTATGGCTACACCTTC
CDR3: CASSQDRPGGYGYTF

D: TRBD1
J: TRBJ1-5
V: TRBV6-2/TRBV6-3
size: many
DNA: TGTGCCAGCAGCCGAACCGGGACAGGTATTCAGCCCCAGCATTTT
CDR3: CASSRTGTGIQPQHF

D: TRBD2
J: TRBJ2-5
V: TRBV5-1
size: many
DNA: TGCGCCAGCAGCTTAGCGGGGATGTTCGAGACCCAGTACTTC
CDR3: CASSLAGMFETQYF

D: -
J: TRBJ2-7
V: TRBV6-2/TRBV6-3
size: many
DNA: TGTGCCAGCAAACGAGGGGACACAGCCACGAAGGAGCAGTACTTC
CDR3: CASKRGDTATKEQYF

D: TRBD2
J: TRBJ2-5
V: TRBV20-1
size: -
DNA: TGCAGTGCTACCATCCGTCCGGGACTAGCCCTCCGTGAGACCCAGTACTTC
CDR3: CSATIRPGLALRETQYF

D: TRBD1
J: TRBJ1-6
V: TRBV5-1
size: many
DNA: TGCGCCAGCAGCTTGGCCCCGGACAGGATGACATCACCCCTCCACTTT
CDR3: CASSLAPDRMTSPLHF

D: TRBD1
J: TRBJ2-5
V: TRBV20-1
size: -
DNA: TGCAGTGCTCACAGGGGGGCCGAAGAGACCCAGTACTTC
CDR3: CSAHRGAEETQYF

D: -
J: TRBJ1-6
V: TRBV12-3/TRBV12-4
size: few
DNA: TGTGCCAGCACCACAGCCCGGGACGGTGATTCACCCCTCCACTTT
CDR3: CASTTARDGDSPLHF

D: -
J: TRBJ2-6
V: TRBV7-9
size: few
DNA: TGTGCCAGCAGCCGGAACGGGTTTGGGGCCAACGTCCTGACTTTC
CDR3: CASSRNGFGANVLTF

D: -
J: TRBJ2-7
V: TRBV12-3/TRBV12-4
size: many
DNA: TGTGCCAGCAGTCCGAGGGACTTAAACGAGCAGTACTTC
CDR3: CASSPRDLNEQYF

D: -
J: TRBJ2-7
V: TRBV5-1
size: many
DNA: TGCGCCAGCAGCTTGGATCTGGGAAGCTCCTACGAGCAGTACTTC
CDR3: CASSLDLGSSYEQYF